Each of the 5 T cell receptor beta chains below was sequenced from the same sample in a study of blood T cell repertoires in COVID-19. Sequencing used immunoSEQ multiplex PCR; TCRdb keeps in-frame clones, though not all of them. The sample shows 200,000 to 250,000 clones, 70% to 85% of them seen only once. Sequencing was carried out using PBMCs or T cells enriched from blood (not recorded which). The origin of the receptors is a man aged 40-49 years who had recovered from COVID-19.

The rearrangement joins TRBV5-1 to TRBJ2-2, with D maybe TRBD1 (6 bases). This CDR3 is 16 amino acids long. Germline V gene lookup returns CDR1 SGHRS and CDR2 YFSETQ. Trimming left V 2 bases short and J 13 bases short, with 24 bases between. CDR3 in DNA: TGCGCCAGCAGCTTAGATGTTGTGAAGTCTCAGGGGAGGCTGTTTTTT. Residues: CASSLDVVKSQGRLFF.

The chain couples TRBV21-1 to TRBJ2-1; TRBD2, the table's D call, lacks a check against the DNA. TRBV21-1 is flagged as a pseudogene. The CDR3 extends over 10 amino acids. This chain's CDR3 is CASSKRSEFF. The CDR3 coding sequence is TGTGCCAGCAGCAAACGTTCCGAGTTCTTC.

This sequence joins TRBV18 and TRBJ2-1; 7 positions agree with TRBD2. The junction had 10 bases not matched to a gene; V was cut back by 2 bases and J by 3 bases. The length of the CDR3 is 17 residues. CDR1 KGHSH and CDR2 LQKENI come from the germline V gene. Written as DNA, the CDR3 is TGTGCCAGCTCACCAAGGGTTGGCGGGAGTGGCTACAATGAGCAGTTCTTC. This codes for CASSPRVGGSGYNEQFF.

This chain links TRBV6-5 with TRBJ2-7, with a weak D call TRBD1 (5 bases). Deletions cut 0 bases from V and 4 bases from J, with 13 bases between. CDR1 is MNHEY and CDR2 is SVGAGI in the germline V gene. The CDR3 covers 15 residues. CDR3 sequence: CASSYSSQTDYEQYF. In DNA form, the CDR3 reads TGTGCCAGCAGTTACTCTAGCCAGACAGATTACGAGCAGTACTTC.

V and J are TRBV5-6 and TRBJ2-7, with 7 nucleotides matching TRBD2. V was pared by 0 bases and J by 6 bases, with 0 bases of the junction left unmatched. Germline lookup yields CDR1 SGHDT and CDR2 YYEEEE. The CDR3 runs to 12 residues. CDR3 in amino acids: CASSLGEGEQYF. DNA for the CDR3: TGTGCCAGCAGCTTGGGGGAGGGCGAGCAGTACTTC. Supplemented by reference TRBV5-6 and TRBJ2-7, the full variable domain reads DAGVTQSPTHLIKTRGQQVTLRCSPKSGHDTVSWYQQALGQGPQFIFQYYEEEERQRGNFPDRFSGHQFPNYSSELNVNALLLGDSALYLCASSLGEGEQYFGPGTRLTVT.